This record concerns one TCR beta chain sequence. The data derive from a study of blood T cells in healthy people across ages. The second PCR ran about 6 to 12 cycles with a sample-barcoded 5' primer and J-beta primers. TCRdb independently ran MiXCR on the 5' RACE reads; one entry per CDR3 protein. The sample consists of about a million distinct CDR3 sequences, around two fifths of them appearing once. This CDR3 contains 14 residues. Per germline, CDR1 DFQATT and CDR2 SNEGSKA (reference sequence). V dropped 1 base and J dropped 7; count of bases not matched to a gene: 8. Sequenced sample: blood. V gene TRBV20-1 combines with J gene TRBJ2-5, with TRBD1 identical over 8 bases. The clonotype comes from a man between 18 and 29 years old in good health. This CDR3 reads CSARADRDFGTQYF. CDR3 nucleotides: TGCAGTGCTAGAGCGGACAGGGATTTTGGGACCCAGTACTTC.